The rows below give T cell receptor beta chains drawn from one sample of a study of shared clonotypes between healthy human individuals. TCRdb's table, derived via immunoSEQ multiplex PCR, lists solely in-frame clones and lacks some. The sample includes about 2.3 million clones, 85% to 95% seen only once; the top ten take approximately 0.39%. The sequenced material came from naive CD4+ T cells from PBMCs. The source is a man younger than 35 in good health. Some clones in this sample may be carry-over from other donors' samples. Both conserved end residues are part of each CDR3. D genes are given only for firm matches. Only some rows state a clone size, as once, few, many or a class for expanded clones.

d_call: TRBD1; v_call: TRBV5-1; clone_size: -; cdr3_length: 15; j_call: TRBJ1-2; cdr3_nt: TGCGCCAGCAGCTTTGGACAGGGGGCGCGGAATGGCTACACCTTC; cdr3_aa: CASSFGQGARNGYTF
d_call: TRBD2; v_call: TRBV7-3; clone_size: -; cdr3_length: 13; j_call: TRBJ2-7; cdr3_nt: TGTGCCAGCAGCCTAATGCGGGGGGACGAGCAGTACTTC; cdr3_aa: CASSLMRGDEQYF
d_call: -; v_call: TRBV9; clone_size: -; cdr3_length: 14; j_call: TRBJ2-1; cdr3_nt: TGTGCCAGCACCCCCGGGGACTGGCACAATGAGCAGTTCTTC; cdr3_aa: CASTPGDWHNEQFF
d_call: TRBD1; v_call: TRBV7-2; clone_size: -; cdr3_length: 14; j_call: TRBJ2-7; cdr3_nt: TGTGCCAGCAGCTGGGACAGGGCTACCTACGAGCAGTACTTC; cdr3_aa: CASSWDRATYEQYF
d_call: -; v_call: TRBV5-1; clone_size: -; cdr3_length: 14; j_call: TRBJ1-2; cdr3_nt: TGCGCCAGCAGCCTGACATTTTATCCCTATGGCTACACCTTC; cdr3_aa: CASSLTFYPYGYTF
d_call: TRBD2; v_call: TRBV6-5; clone_size: -; cdr3_length: 15; j_call: TRBJ2-2; cdr3_nt: TGTGCCAGCAACCGACTAGCGGGAAACACCGGGGAGCTGTTTTTT; cdr3_aa: CASNRLAGNTGELFF
d_call: TRBD1; v_call: TRBV5-1; clone_size: few; cdr3_length: 13; j_call: TRBJ1-1; cdr3_nt: TGCGCCAGCAGCCTGACAGGGGACGGCGAAGCTTTCTTT; cdr3_aa: CASSLTGDGEAFF
d_call: -; v_call: TRBV15; clone_size: -; cdr3_length: 16; j_call: TRBJ1-2; cdr3_nt: TGTGCCACCAGCAGATCTACGGGGGCTTTGTACTATGGCTACACCTTC; cdr3_aa: CATSRSTGALYYGYTF
d_call: -; v_call: TRBV28; clone_size: -; cdr3_length: 13; j_call: TRBJ1-2; cdr3_nt: TGTGCCAGCAGTTTAGGGGGCGACTATGGCTACACCTTC; cdr3_aa: CASSLGGDYGYTF
d_call: TRBD1; v_call: TRBV27; clone_size: -; cdr3_length: 14; j_call: TRBJ1-2; cdr3_nt: TGTGCCAGCAGTTTAAGGGGGCGCGGCTATGGCTACACCTTC; cdr3_aa: CASSLRGRGYGYTF
d_call: -; v_call: TRBV27; clone_size: -; cdr3_length: 16; j_call: TRBJ1-6; cdr3_nt: TGTGCCAGCAGGACGAGTGGGGGAGTGGGGAGCTCACCCCTCCACTTT; cdr3_aa: CASRTSGGVGSSPLHF
d_call: -; v_call: TRBV2; clone_size: once; cdr3_length: 14; j_call: TRBJ2-3; cdr3_nt: TGTGCCACCGCGGGAAATACAGGGATGTATACGCAGTATTTT; cdr3_aa: CATAGNTGMYTQYF
d_call: -; v_call: TRBV2; clone_size: few; cdr3_length: 13; j_call: TRBJ1-1; cdr3_nt: TGTGCCAGCAGTGCGGACCTGAACACTGAAGCTTTCTTT; cdr3_aa: CASSADLNTEAFF
d_call: TRBD1; v_call: TRBV19; clone_size: -; cdr3_length: 15; j_call: TRBJ1-4; cdr3_nt: TGTGCCAGTAGCAACCCCGGGACAGGTACTGAAAAACTGTTTTTT; cdr3_aa: CASSNPGTGTEKLFF
d_call: -; v_call: TRBV7-2; clone_size: -; cdr3_length: 13; j_call: TRBJ2-2; cdr3_nt: TGTGCCAGCAGCTTACAGGCCGCCGGGGAGCTGTTTTTT; cdr3_aa: CASSLQAAGELFF
d_call: -; v_call: TRBV9; clone_size: -; cdr3_length: 14; j_call: TRBJ2-5; cdr3_nt: TGTGCCAGCAGCACAGGACAGAACCAAGAGACCCAGTACTTC; cdr3_aa: CASSTGQNQETQYF